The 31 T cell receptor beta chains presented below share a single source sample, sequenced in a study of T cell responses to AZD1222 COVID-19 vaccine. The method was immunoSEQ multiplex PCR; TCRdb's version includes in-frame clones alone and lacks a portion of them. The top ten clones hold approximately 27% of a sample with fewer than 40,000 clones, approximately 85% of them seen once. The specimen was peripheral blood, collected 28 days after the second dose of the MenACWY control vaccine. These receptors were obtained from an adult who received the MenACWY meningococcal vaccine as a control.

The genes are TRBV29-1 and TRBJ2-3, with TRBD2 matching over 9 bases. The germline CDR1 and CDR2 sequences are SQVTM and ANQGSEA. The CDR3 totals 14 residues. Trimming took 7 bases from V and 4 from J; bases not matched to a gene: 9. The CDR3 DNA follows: TGCAGCGCCGGTAGAGGCGGGAGGGCAGATACGCAGTATTTT. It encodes CSAGRGGRADTQYF.

The CDR3: CASSQDFSGNTIYF. The CDR3 coding sequence is TGTGCCAGCAGCCAAGACTTCTCTGGAAACACCATATATTTT. This chain connects TRBV14 to TRBJ1-3; no firm D call. Germline CDR1 and CDR2: SGHDN and FVKESK. The V end was cut by 0 bases, the J end by 0 bases, with 3 bases between. This CDR3 spans 14 amino acids.

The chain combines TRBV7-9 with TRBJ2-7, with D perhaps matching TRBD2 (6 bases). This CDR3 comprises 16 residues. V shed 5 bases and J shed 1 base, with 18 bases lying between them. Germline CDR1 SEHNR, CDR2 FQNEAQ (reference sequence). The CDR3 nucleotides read TGTGCCAGCAGCCAATCCAGCGGGCAGCGATCCTACGAGCAGTACTTC. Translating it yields CASSQSSGQRSYEQYF.

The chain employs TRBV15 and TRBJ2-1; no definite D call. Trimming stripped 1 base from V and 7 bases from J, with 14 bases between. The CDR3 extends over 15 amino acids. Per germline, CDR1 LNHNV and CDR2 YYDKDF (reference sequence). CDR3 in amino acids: CATSRGGVWSNEQFF. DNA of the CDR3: TGTGCCACCAGCAGAGGAGGCGTCTGGTCGAATGAGCAGTTCTTC.

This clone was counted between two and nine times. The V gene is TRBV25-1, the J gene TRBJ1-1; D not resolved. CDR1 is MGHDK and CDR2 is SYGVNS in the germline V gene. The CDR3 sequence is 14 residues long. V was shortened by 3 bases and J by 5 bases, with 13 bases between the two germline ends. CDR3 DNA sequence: TGTGCCAGCAGTGAGACCCAAGAGCGGACTGAAGCTTTCTTT. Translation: CASSETQERTEAFF.

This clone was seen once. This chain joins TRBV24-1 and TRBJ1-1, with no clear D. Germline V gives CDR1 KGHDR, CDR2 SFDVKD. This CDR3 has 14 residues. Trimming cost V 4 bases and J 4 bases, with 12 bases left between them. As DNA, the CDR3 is TGTGCCACCAGTGACGCCGCAGGCAGCACTGAAGCTTTCTTT. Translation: CATSDAAGSTEAFF.

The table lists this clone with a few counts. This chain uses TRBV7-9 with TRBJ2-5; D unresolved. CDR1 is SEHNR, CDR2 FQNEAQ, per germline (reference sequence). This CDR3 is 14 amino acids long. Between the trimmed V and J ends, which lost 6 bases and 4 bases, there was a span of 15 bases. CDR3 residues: CASSLGFVRETQYF. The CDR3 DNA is TGTGCCAGCAGTCTAGGGTTTGTCCGAGAGACCCAGTACTTC.

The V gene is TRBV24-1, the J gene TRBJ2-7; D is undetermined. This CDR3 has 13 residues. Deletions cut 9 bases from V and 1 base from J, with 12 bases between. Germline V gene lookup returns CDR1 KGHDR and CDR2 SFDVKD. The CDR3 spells CATGQPGSYEQYF. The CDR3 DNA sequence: TGTGCCACCGGGCAGCCTGGGTCCTACGAGCAGTACTTC.

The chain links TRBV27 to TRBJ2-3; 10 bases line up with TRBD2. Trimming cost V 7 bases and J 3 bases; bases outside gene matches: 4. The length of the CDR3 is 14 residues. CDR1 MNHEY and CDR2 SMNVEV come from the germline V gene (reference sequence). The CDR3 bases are TGTGCCAGCACTCTACTAGCGGGAACAGATACGCAGTATTTT. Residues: CASTLLAGTDTQYF.

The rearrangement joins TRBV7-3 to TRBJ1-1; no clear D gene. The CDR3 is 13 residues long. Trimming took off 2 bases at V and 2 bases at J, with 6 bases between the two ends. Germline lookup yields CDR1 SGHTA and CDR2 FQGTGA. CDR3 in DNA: TGTGCCAGCAGCTTAGAGGGAAACACTGAAGCTTTCTTT. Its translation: CASSLEGNTEAFF.

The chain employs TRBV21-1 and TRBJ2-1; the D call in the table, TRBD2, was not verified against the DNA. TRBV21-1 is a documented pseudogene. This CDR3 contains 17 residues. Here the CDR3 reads CASSKVMLAGVLNEQFF. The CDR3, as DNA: TGTGCCAGCAGCAAAGTCATGCTAGCGGGAGTGTTGAATGAGCAGTTCTTC.

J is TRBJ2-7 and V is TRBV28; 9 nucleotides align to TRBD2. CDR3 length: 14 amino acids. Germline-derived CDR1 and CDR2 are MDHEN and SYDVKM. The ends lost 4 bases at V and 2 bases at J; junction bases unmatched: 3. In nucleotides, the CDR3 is TGTGCCAGCAGTTCCCCTAGCGGGGCCTACGAGCAGTACTTC. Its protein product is CASSSPSGAYEQYF.

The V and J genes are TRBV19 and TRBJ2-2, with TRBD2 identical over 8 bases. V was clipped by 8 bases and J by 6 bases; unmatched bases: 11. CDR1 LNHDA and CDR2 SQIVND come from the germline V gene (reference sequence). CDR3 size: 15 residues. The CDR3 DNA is TGTGCCAGTTCAGAAAGCGGGAGTTGGGCCGGGGAGCTGTTTTTT. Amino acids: CASSESGSWAGELFF.

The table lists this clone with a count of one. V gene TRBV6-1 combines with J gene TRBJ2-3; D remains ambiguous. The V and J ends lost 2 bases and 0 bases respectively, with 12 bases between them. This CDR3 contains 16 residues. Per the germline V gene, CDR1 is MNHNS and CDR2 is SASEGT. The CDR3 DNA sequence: TGTGCCAGCAGTGAATTATCCTTGACTAGCACAGATACGCAGTATTTT. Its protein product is CASSELSLTSTDTQYF.

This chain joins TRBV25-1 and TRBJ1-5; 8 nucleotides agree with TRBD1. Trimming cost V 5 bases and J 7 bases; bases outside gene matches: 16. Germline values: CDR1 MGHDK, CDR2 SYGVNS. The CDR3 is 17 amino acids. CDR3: CASSRPGTGYCGQPQHF. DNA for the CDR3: TGTGCCAGCAGTCGTCCCGGGACAGGCTATTGCGGGCAGCCCCAGCATTTT. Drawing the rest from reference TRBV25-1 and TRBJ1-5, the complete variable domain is EADIYQTPRYLVIGTGKKITLECSQTMGHDKMYWYQQDPGMELHLIHYSYGVNSTEKGDLSSESTVSRIRTEHFPLTLESARPSHTSQYLCASSRPGTGYCGQPQHFGDGTRLSIL.

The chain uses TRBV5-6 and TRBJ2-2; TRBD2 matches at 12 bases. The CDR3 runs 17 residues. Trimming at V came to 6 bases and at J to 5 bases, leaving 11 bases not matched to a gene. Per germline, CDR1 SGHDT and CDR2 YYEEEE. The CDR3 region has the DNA TGTGCCAGCACCCTCCCCGGACTAGCGGGAAGGACCGGGGAGCTGTTTTTT. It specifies CASTLPGLAGRTGELFF.

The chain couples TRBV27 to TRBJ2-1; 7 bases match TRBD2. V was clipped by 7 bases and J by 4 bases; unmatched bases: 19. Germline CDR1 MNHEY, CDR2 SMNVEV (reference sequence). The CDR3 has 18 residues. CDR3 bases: TGTGCCAGCAAAAGAGGGATAGGTTCTAGCGGAGCTTACAATGAGCAGTTCTTC. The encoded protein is CASKRGIGSSGAYNEQFF.

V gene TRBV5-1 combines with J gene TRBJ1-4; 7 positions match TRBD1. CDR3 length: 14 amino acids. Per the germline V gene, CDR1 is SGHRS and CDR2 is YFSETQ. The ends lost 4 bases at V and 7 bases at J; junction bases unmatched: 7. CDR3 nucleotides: TGCGCCAGCAGCCAGACAAACAGGGGTGAAAAACTGTTTTTT. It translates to CASSQTNRGEKLFF.

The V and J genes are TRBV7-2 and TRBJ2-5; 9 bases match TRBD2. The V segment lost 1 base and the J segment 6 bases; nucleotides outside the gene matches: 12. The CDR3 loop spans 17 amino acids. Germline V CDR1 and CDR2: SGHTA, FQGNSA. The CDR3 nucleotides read TGTGCCAGCAGCTTAGGTGTTAGCGGGAGTTACAGGAAGACCCAGTACTTC. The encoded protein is CASSLGVSGSYRKTQYF. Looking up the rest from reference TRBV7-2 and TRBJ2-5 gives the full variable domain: GAGVSQSPSNKVTEKGKDVELRCDPISGHTALYWYRQSLGQGLEFLIYFQGNSAPDKSGLPSDRFSAERTGGSVSTLTIQRTQQEDSAVYLCASSLGVSGSYRKTQYFGPGTRLLVL.

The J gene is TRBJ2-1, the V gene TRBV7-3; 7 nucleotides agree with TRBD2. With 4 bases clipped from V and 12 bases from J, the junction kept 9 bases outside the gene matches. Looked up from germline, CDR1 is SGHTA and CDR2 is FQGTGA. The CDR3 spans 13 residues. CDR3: CASSSGGGAGQFF. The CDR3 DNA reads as TGTGCCAGCAGCTCCGGGGGAGGGGCCGGGCAGTTCTTC.

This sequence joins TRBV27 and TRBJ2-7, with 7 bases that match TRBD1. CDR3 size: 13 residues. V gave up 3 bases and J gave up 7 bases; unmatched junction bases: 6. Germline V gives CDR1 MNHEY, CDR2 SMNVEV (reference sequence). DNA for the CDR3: TGTGCCAGCAGTTTTGGACAGGCCGGGGAGCAGTACTTC. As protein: CASSFGQAGEQYF.

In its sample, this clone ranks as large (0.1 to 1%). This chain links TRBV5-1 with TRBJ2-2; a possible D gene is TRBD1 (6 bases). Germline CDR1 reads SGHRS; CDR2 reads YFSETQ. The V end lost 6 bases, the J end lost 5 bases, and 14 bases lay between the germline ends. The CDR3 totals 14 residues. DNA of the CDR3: TGCGCCAGCAATACAGGGTGGAATACCGGGGAGCTGTTTTTT. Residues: CASNTGWNTGELFF.

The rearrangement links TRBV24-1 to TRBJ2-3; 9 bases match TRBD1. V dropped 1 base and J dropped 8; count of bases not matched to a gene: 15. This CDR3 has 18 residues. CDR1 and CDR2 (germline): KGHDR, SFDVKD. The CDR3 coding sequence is TGTGCCACCAGTGATTTTTACCCCGGGACAGGGATATTTGGTACGCAGTATTTT. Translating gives CATSDFYPGTGIFGTQYF.

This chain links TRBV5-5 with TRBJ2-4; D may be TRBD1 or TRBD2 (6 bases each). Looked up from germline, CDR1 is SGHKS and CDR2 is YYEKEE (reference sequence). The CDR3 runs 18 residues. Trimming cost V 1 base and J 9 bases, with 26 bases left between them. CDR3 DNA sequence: TGTGCCAGCAGCTTGTCCCTCGGGACTCGTGGGGGCATAAGCATTCAGTACTTC. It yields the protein CASSLSLGTRGGISIQYF.

As DNA, the CDR3 is TGTGCCAGCATTAACCTTCCTGGTAAGCCCCAGCATTTT. Residues: CASINLPGKPQHF. The rearrangement joins TRBV2 to TRBJ1-5; D gene ambiguous. This CDR3 contains 13 residues. Germline assignment: CDR1 SNHLY and CDR2 FYNNEI. With 7 bases removed from V and 8 bases from J, the gap between germline ends came to 15 bases.

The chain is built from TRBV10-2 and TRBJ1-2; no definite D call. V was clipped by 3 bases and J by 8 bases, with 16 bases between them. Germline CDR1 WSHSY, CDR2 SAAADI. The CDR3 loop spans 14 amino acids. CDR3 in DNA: TGCGCCAGCAGTGACCCCGGCCCTAGTCTCGGCTACACCTTC. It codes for CASSDPGPSLGYTF.

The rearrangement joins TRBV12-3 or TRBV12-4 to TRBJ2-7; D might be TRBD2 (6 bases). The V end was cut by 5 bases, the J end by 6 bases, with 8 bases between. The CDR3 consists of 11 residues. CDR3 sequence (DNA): TGTGCCAGCAGTCCCGGGGGCGAGCAGTACTTC. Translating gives CASSPGGEQYF.

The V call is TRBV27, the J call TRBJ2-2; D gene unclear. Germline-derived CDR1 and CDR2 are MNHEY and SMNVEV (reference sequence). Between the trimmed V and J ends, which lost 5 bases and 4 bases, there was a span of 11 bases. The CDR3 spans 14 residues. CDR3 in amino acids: CASSDGIFTGELFF. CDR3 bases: TGTGCCAGCAGTGATGGGATCTTCACCGGGGAGCTGTTTTTT.

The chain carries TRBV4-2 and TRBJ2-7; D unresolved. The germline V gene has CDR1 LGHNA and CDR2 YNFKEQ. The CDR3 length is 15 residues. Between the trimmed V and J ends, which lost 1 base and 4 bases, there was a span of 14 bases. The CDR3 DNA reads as TGTGCCAGCAGCCAAGGCCTCGTAAAAGGGTACGAGCAGTACTTC. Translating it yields CASSQGLVKGYEQYF.

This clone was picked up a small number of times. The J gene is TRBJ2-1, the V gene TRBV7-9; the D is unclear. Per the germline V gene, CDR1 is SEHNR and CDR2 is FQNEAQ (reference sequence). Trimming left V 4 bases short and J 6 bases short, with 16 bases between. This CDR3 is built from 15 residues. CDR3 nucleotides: TGTGCCAGCAGCTCCCGGAACGGGTGGAGCAATGAGCAGTTCTTC. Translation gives CASSSRNGWSNEQFF. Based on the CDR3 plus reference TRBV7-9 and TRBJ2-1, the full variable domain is DTGVSQNPRHKITKRGQNVTFRCDPISEHNRLYWYRQTLGQGPEFLTYFQNEAQLEKSRLLSDRFSAERPKGSFSTLEIQRTEQGDSAMYLCASSSRNGWSNEQFFGPGTRLTVL.

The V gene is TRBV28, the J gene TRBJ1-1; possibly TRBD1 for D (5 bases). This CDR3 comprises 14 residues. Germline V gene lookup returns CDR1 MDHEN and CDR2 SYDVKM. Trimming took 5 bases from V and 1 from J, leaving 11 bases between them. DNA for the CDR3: TGTGCCAGCAGTCGGGGACCTTGGAACACTGAAGCTTTCTTT. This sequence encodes CASSRGPWNTEAFF.